The 21 T cell receptor beta chains in this list originate from one sample, sequenced in a study of OX40 agonist ivuxolimab in advanced cancers. Assay used: immunoSEQ multiplex PCR; TCRdb lists only in-frame clones, some missing. The sample contains tens of thousands of clones, around four fifths of which appear only once. The starting material was CD4+ or CD8+ T cells sorted from blood, obtained in a trial of the OX40 agonist ivuxolimab. These receptors were collected from an adult with an advanced solid tumor such as melanoma, head and neck, liver or kidney cancer.

The chain has TRBV18 and TRBJ2-2; D uncertain. Per germline, CDR1 KGHSH and CDR2 LQKENI. The V end lost 0 bases, the J end lost 9 bases, and 11 bases lay between the germline ends. This CDR3 is built from 14 residues. In nucleotides, the CDR3 is TGTGCCAGCTCACCACCCGCAGTTTTCTGGGAGCTGTTTTTT. Protein sequence: CASSPPAVFWELFF.

V is TRBV5-4 and J is TRBJ2-1; D tentatively fits TRBD1 or TRBD2 (5 bases each). The CDR3 consists of 14 residues. Trimming took 3 bases from V and 12 from J, leaving 19 bases between them. Per the germline V gene, CDR1 is SGHNT and CDR2 is YYREEE (reference sequence). This CDR3 is CASSSTRHNGGQFF. For the CDR3, the DNA is TGTGCCAGCAGCTCGACTCGCCACAATGGGGGGCAGTTCTTC.

The rearrangement joins TRBV28 to TRBJ1-1, with D possibly matching TRBD1 (5 bases). The germline V gene encodes CDR1 MDHEN and CDR2 SYDVKM. The CDR3 runs to 15 residues. V was shortened by 6 bases and J by 5 bases, with 19 bases between the two germline ends. This chain's CDR3 is CASSLGYSRDTEAFF. In DNA form, the CDR3 reads TGTGCCAGCAGCCTTGGGTACAGCAGGGATACTGAAGCTTTCTTT.

The chain joins TRBV5-1 to TRBJ1-6, with TRBD1 as a possible D gene (5 bases). Germline CDR1 reads SGHRS; CDR2 reads YFSETQ. This CDR3 spans 15 amino acids. Trimming removed 0 bases from V and 10 bases from J, with 14 bases in between. The DNA of the CDR3 is TGCGCCAGCAGCTTGGAACGGGGCCCGGGGTCACCCCTCCACTTT. This encodes CASSLERGPGSPLHF.

The chain employs TRBV5-1 and TRBJ1-4, with D unclear. Germline lookup yields CDR1 SGHRS and CDR2 YFSETQ. V was clipped by 5 bases and J by 0 bases, with 11 bases between them. The CDR3 sequence is 15 residues long. The CDR3 nucleotides are TGCGCCAGCAGAGCTACGCAGGCAACTAATGAAAAACTGTTTTTT. Translating gives CASRATQATNEKLFF.

A few counts support this clone. This chain uses TRBV7-2 with TRBJ1-6; maybe TRBD1 (5 bases). The germline V and J ends were trimmed by 0 bases and 8 bases, with 17 bases remaining between them. This CDR3 has 17 residues. The germline gives CDR1 SGHTA, CDR2 FQGNSA. The CDR3 region is CASSLAARRRGDSPLHF. CDR3 DNA: TGTGCCAGCAGCTTAGCGGCGAGGAGACGGGGGGATTCACCCCTCCACTTT. Drawing the rest from reference TRBV7-2 and TRBJ1-6, the complete variable domain is GAGVSQSPSNKVTEKGKDVELRCDPISGHTALYWYRQSLGQGLEFLIYFQGNSAPDKSGLPSDRFSAERTGGSVSTLTIQRTQQEDSAVYLCASSLAARRRGDSPLHFGNGTRLTVT.

The V and J genes are TRBV19 and TRBJ2-2, with D perhaps matching TRBD1 or TRBD2 (5 bases each). The CDR3 spans 16 residues. Trimming removed 6 bases at V and 0 bases at J, with 14 bases between. From germline, CDR1 is LNHDA and CDR2 SQIVND (reference sequence). The CDR3 reads CASSRTTEANTGELFF. The CDR3 DNA reads TGTGCCAGTAGCCGGACAACGGAGGCGAACACCGGGGAGCTGTTTTTT.

V and J are TRBV6-1 and TRBJ2-1; 7 nucleotides align to TRBD2. Germline CDR1 MNHNS, CDR2 SASEGT. This CDR3 comprises 11 residues. The V and J ends lost 6 bases and 14 bases, in that order; junction bases with no gene match: 7. CDR3: CASRAGPAEFF. CDR3 bases: TGTGCCAGCAGAGCGGGACCCGCGGAGTTCTTC.

This clone was picked up one time. The rearrangement uses TRBV5-1 and TRBJ2-5, with 13 bases fitting TRBD2. This CDR3 has 16 amino acids. CDR1 and CDR2 (germline): SGHRS, YFSETQ. The V segment lost 1 base and the J segment 5 bases; nucleotides outside the gene matches: 5. The CDR3 region is CASSLIGTSGVETQYF. CDR3 bases: TGCGCCAGCAGCTTGATAGGGACTAGCGGGGTGGAGACCCAGTACTTC.

The rearrangement joins TRBV29-1 to TRBJ1-2; possibly TRBD1 for D (5 bases). The CDR3 is 14 residues long. Germline-derived CDR1 and CDR2 are SQVTM and ANQGSEA. Between the trimmed V and J ends, which lost 4 bases and 8 bases, there was a span of 20 bases. Written as DNA, the CDR3 is TGCAGCGTTGTGACCATCTTCCAGGGAGGCGGCTACACCTTC. It translates to CSVVTIFQGGGYTF. The full variable domain, with the rest looked up from reference TRBV29-1 and TRBJ1-2, is SAVISQKPSRDICQRGTSLTIQCQVDSQVTMMFWYRQQPGQSLTLIATANQGSEATYESGFVIDKFPISRPNLTFSTLTVSNMSPEDSSIYLCSVVTIFQGGGYTFGSGTRLTVV.

The rearrangement uses TRBV12-5 and TRBJ1-1; 8 nucleotides line up with TRBD1. The CDR3 is made up of 19 amino acids. The trim removed 0 bases at V and 1 base at J, leaving 13 bases unmatched. Germline lookup yields CDR1 LGHNT and CDR2 FRNRAP. CDR3 sequence (DNA): TGTGCTAGTGGTTTGGTACTATTCGGCAGGGGGCGCGGGAACACTGAAGCTTTCTTT. This sequence encodes CASGLVLFGRGRGNTEAFF.

CDR3 DNA sequence: TGCGCCAGCAGACCCGGGACAGAAAATGGCTACACCTTC. This gives the protein CASRPGTENGYTF. The genes are TRBV5-1 and TRBJ1-2; 7 bases fit TRBD1. The V gene end was trimmed by 5 bases and the J gene end by 6 bases; junction bases not matched to a gene: 7. The CDR3 has 13 residues. Germline assignment: CDR1 SGHRS and CDR2 YFSETQ. The full variable domain, completed using reference TRBV5-1 and TRBJ1-2, is KAGVTQTPRYLIKTRGQQVTLSCSPISGHRSVSWYQQTPGQGLQFLFEYFSETQRNKGNFPGRFSGRQFSNSRSEMNVSTLELGDSALYLCASRPGTENGYTFGSGTRLTVV.

This chain joins TRBV6-5 and TRBJ1-6, with D tentatively TRBD1 (6 bases). Per the germline V gene, CDR1 is MNHEY and CDR2 is SVGAGI. V was pared by 5 bases and J by 6 bases, with 14 bases between. The CDR3 is made up of 15 amino acids. The CDR3 sequence is CASSLRTASNSPLHF. The CDR3, as DNA: TGTGCCAGCAGTCTCCGGACAGCCAGTAATTCACCCCTCCACTTT.

The gene calls are TRBV19 and TRBJ1-5, with a weak D call TRBD1 (6 bases). The germline CDR1 and CDR2 sequences are LNHDA and SQIVND (reference sequence). The CDR3 covers 12 residues. V was trimmed by 8 bases and J by 9 bases, leaving 14 bases between them. The CDR3 region has the DNA TGTGCCAGTGGTTCGGGGGGCCTGCCCCAGCATTTT. It encodes CASGSGGLPQHF.

CDR3 coding DNA: TGTGCCAGCAGCCGATCCTCAACTAGTTACAATGAGCAGTTCTTC. Translating it yields CASSRSSTSYNEQFF. The chain recombines TRBV5-6 with TRBJ2-1; weak D call: TRBD2 (5 bases). V lost 4 bases, J lost 4 bases, and 15 bases lay in between. Germline V gene lookup returns CDR1 SGHDT and CDR2 YYEEEE. The CDR3 extends over 15 amino acids.

A few counts support this clone. This chain links TRBV27 with TRBJ1-1; D is unclear. V lost 6 bases and J 6 bases, leaving 14 bases between the germline ends. The CDR3 runs 13 residues. From germline, CDR1 is MNHEY and CDR2 SMNVEV (reference sequence). The CDR3 region is CASRPGLGPEAFF. The CDR3 DNA reads as TGTGCCAGCAGACCCGGGTTGGGTCCTGAAGCTTTCTTT.

The sample holds one count of this clone. The rearrangement uses TRBV29-1 and TRBJ1-1; weak D call: TRBD1 (6 bases). Germline loops: CDR1 SQVTM, CDR2 ANQGSEA. The germline V and J ends were trimmed by 3 bases and 1 base, with 12 bases remaining between them. The CDR3 contains 14 residues. The CDR3 loop is CSVDWAGENTEAFF. The CDR3 region has the DNA TGCAGCGTTGACTGGGCAGGGGAGAACACTGAAGCTTTCTTT.

Only one count was recorded for this clone. The chain uses TRBV4-1 and TRBJ2-1; D is undetermined. V was trimmed by 0 bases and J by 0 bases, leaving 6 bases between them. The CDR3 is 15 amino acids. Germline CDR1 is MGHRA and CDR2 is YSYEKL. In DNA, the CDR3 is TGCGCCAGCAGCCAAGAAGGGCTCTCCTACAATGAGCAGTTCTTC. Translated: CASSQEGLSYNEQFF.

V usage is TRBV7-9 and J usage is TRBJ2-7; D unresolved. The germline gives CDR1 SEHNR, CDR2 FQNEAQ (reference sequence). The CDR3 length is 11 residues. V was cut by 6 bases and J by 9 bases, with 12 bases left in between. Written as DNA, the CDR3 is TGTGCCAGCAGTTGGAGTGACCGGCAGTACGTC. The encoded protein is CASSWSDRQYV.

The chain is built from TRBV12-5 and TRBJ2-7, with 9 bases fitting TRBD1. The CDR3 is 17 residues long. Looked up from germline, CDR1 is LGHNT and CDR2 is FRNRAP. Trimming took 2 bases from V and 7 from J; bases not matched to a gene: 15. As DNA, the CDR3 is TGTGCTAGTGGTTTGAATTCCGGGACAGGGTTGAGGGGGGAGCAGTACTTC. The encoded protein is CASGLNSGTGLRGEQYF.

The chain is built from TRBV28 and TRBJ1-2; possible D gene TRBD1, 5 bases. Trimming cost V 1 base and J 8 bases, with 17 bases left between them. CDR3 length equals 15 residues. Germline lookup yields CDR1 MDHEN and CDR2 SYDVKM. In DNA form, the CDR3 reads TGTGCCAGCAGTTTATCGGACATCATTCAGGGAGGCTACACCTTC. Translating it yields CASSLSDIIQGGYTF.